Listed here are 32 T cell receptor beta chains from one sample, sequenced in a study of T cell repertoires in cytomegalovirus infection. MiXCR, run by TCRdb on the reads, gives a single entry per CDR3 protein. This sample carries 75,000 to 95,000 distinct CDR3 sequences, about 44% of them seen once, and the ten largest clones take just over 90%. Antigen specificity for these receptors is unknown. The sequences come from CD8+ T cells from cultured PBMCs, collected from culture after CMV antigen stimulation. The receptors originated from a human donor in good health (CMV status not recorded). Some clones in this sample may be carry-over from other donors' samples.

The V and J genes are TRBV27 and TRBJ2-3; D is tentatively TRBD1 or TRBD2 (5 bases each). The CDR3 is made up of 13 amino acids. With 5 bases removed from V and 3 bases from J, the gap between germline ends came to 9 bases. CDR1 is MNHEY and CDR2 is SMNVEV in the germline V gene (reference sequence). CDR3 sequence reads: CASSRGGTDTQYF. The CDR3 DNA reads TGTGCCAGCAGTCGTGGGGGAACAGATACGCAGTATTTT.

The V and J genes are TRBV7-9 and TRBJ2-3; possible D gene TRBD2, 6 bases. The germline V gene has CDR1 SEHNR and CDR2 FQNEAQ (reference sequence). V lost 1 base and J 3 bases, leaving 17 bases between the germline ends. This CDR3 has 17 residues. The CDR3 DNA reads TGTGCCAGCAGCTTAGTAGTTAGCGGTCCTAGAACAGATACGCAGTATTTT. Its translation is CASSLVVSGPRTDTQYF.

This chain uses TRBV19 with TRBJ2-1; D remains ambiguous. The V and J ends lost 3 bases and 4 bases respectively, with 13 bases between them. The CDR3 length is 15 residues. Germline lookup yields CDR1 LNHDA and CDR2 SQIVND (reference sequence). The DNA for the CDR3 is TGTGCCAGTAGTATCGCGGATACAAGGTACAATGAGCAGTTCTTC. Translating gives CASSIADTRYNEQFF.

The V call is TRBV14, the J call TRBJ2-4; a weak D match, TRBD1 (5 bases). With 0 bases removed from V and 15 bases from J, the gap between germline ends came to 12 bases. The CDR3 is made up of 12 amino acids. Germline lookup yields CDR1 SGHDN and CDR2 FVKESK. CDR3 in amino acids: CASSQDDSVWYF. CDR3 DNA sequence: TGTGCCAGCAGCCAAGATGACAGTGTATGGTACTTC.

The rearrangement links TRBV7-9 to TRBJ1-1; TRBD1 matches at 7 bases. This CDR3 has 15 amino acids. Germline values: CDR1 SEHNR, CDR2 FQNEAQ (reference sequence). Unmatched junction bases numbered 7, after V lost 1 base and J lost 5 bases. CDR3 loop: CASSLGQGLRTEAFF. Written as DNA, the CDR3 is TGTGCCAGCAGCTTAGGACAGGGATTGAGAACTGAAGCTTTCTTT.

The rearrangement uses TRBV7-8 and TRBJ2-1; 7 bases are a match to TRBD2. From germline, CDR1 is SGHVS and CDR2 FQNEAQ. Unmatched junction bases numbered 15, after V lost 2 bases and J lost 2 bases. This CDR3 spans 19 amino acids. The CDR3 loop reads CASSLRCLGREITYNEQFF. The CDR3 nucleotides are TGTGCCAGCAGCTTAAGATGTTTAGGGCGGGAGATCACCTACAATGAGCAGTTCTTC.

The chain combines TRBV19 with TRBJ1-2; D ambiguous. The CDR3 has 16 amino acids. The germline gives CDR1 LNHDA, CDR2 SQIVND (reference sequence). The germline V and J ends were trimmed by 6 bases and 5 bases, with 22 bases remaining between them. CDR3 DNA sequence: TGTGCCAGTAGCCCCTCCGGGCGGGGTTCGAGGTATGGCTACACCTTC. It encodes CASSPSGRGSRYGYTF.

The chain uses TRBV7-4 and TRBJ2-7, with TRBD1 identical over 7 bases. The V gene end was trimmed by 5 bases and the J gene end by 4 bases; junction bases not matched to a gene: 8. CDR3 size: 14 residues. Germline V gene sequence: CDR1 SGHVT, CDR2 SQSDAQ. DNA for the CDR3: TGTGCCAGCAGCCCGCCGGGACAGCCTTACGAGCAGTACTTC. Translating gives CASSPPGQPYEQYF.

V gene TRBV4-1 combines with J gene TRBJ2-3; D is unclear. V lost 4 bases to trimming and J lost 2 bases, with 13 bases between them. Looked up from germline, CDR1 is MGHRA and CDR2 is YSYEKL. The CDR3 runs 15 residues. The CDR3, as DNA: TGCGCCAGCAGCCCTGAGAGCCCTTTCACAGATACGCAGTATTTT. It is translated as CASSPESPFTDTQYF.

This clonotype was counted a few times. The gene calls are TRBV27 and TRBJ2-3; D might be TRBD2 (5 bases). Germline V gives CDR1 MNHEY, CDR2 SMNVEV (reference sequence). This CDR3 region has 14 residues. V was trimmed by 5 bases and J by 6 bases, leaving 15 bases between them. The CDR3 is CASSPFGDWDTQYF. The CDR3 DNA reads as TGTGCCAGCAGTCCCTTCGGGGATTGGGATACGCAGTATTTT.

J is TRBJ2-4 and V is TRBV19; maybe TRBD1 (6 bases). This CDR3 is 17 amino acids long. Germline loops: CDR1 LNHDA, CDR2 SQIVND (reference sequence). V was pared by 4 bases and J by 0 bases, with 16 bases between. As DNA, the CDR3 is TGTGCCAGTAGTACTTCAGGGGCTTCTCTAGCCAAAAACATTCAGTACTTC. Translation: CASSTSGASLAKNIQYF.

This clonotype has more than one count but fewer than ten. The rearrangement uses TRBV2 and TRBJ2-7; D is undetermined. The CDR3 runs 13 residues. The germline gives CDR1 SNHLY, CDR2 FYNNEI. The V end lost 2 bases, the J end lost 3 bases, and 8 bases lay between the germline ends. This chain's CDR3 is CASSELAGYEQYF. The CDR3, as DNA: TGTGCCAGCAGTGAACTCGCCGGCTACGAGCAGTACTTC. The whole variable domain, remainder taken from reference TRBV2 and TRBJ2-7, is EPEVTQTPSHQVTQMGQEVILRCVPISNHLYFYWYRQILGQKVEFLVSFYNNEISEKSEIFDDQFSVERPDGSNFTLKIRSTKLEDSAMYFCASSELAGYEQYFGPGTRLTVT.

This clonotype was counted only a few times. The gene calls are TRBV7-8 and TRBJ2-2; TRBD2 matches 10 bases. V was pared by 7 bases and J by 1 base, with 6 bases of the junction left unmatched. This CDR3 has 16 residues. Germline V lookup: CDR1 SGHVS, CDR2 FQNEAQ. CDR3 region: CASTARLAGNTGELFF. DNA for the CDR3: TGTGCCAGCACCGCCCGACTAGCGGGGAACACCGGGGAGCTGTTTTTT.

This clonotype was seen only a few times. V gene TRBV10-2 combines with J gene TRBJ2-7, with TRBD2 matching 13 bases. Looked up from germline, CDR1 is WSHSY and CDR2 is SAAADI. The length of the CDR3 is 13 residues. V shed 9 bases and J 5 bases; nucleotides not matched to a gene: 4. The CDR3 coding sequence is TGCGCCAGTGGGACTAGCGGGGTGGACGAGCAGTACTTC. Translated: CASGTSGVDEQYF.

The chain recombines TRBV7-8 with TRBJ2-5; 9 positions agree with TRBD2. CDR1 SGHVS and CDR2 FQNEAQ come from the germline V gene. With V trimmed by 1 base and J by 4 bases, 7 bases remained unmatched. The length of the CDR3 is 16 residues. CDR3 bases: TGTGCCAGCAGCTTAGAGCTAGCGGGACGTAGAGAGACCCAGTACTTC. Translation gives CASSLELAGRRETQYF. Complete variable domain (other parts from reference TRBV7-8 and TRBJ2-5): GAGVSQSPRYKVAKRGQDVALRCDPISGHVSLFWYQQALGQGPEFLTYFQNEAQLDKSGLPSDRFFAERPEGSVSTLKIQRTQQEDSAVYLCASSLELAGRRETQYFGPGTRLLVL.

The V call is TRBV27, the J call TRBJ2-2; TRBD1 matches 10 bases. The CDR3 loop spans 14 amino acids. J was trimmed by 3 bases and V by 8 bases; bases with no gene match: 3. CDR1 MNHEY and CDR2 SMNVEV come from the germline V gene (reference sequence). This chain's CDR3 is CASSGQGYTGELFF. In nucleotides, the CDR3 is TGTGCCAGCTCGGGACAGGGGTACACCGGGGAGCTGTTTTTT.

This chain uses TRBV6-6 with TRBJ2-1; TRBD1 might be the D (6 bases). Germline CDR1 reads MNHNY; CDR2 reads SVGAGI (reference sequence). The CDR3 loop spans 13 amino acids. Trimming cost V 5 bases and J 9 bases, with 14 bases left between them. The CDR3: CASSVAGGGEQFF. The CDR3 DNA follows: TGTGCCAGCAGTGTAGCTGGGGGCGGTGAGCAGTTCTTC.

The chain joins TRBV28 to TRBJ1-2, with TRBD1 matching over 8 bases. In germline, CDR1 is MDHEN, CDR2 SYDVKM. CDR3 length: 17 amino acids. V dropped 5 bases and J dropped 7; count of bases not matched to a gene: 18. CDR3 nucleotides: TGTGCCAGCAGTACGAGACAGGGGCGAGTTAAAATTTTTGGCTACACCTTC. This encodes CASSTRQGRVKIFGYTF.

The rearrangement links TRBV20-1 to TRBJ1-3; the match to TRBD1 covers 10 bases. The CDR3 extends over 16 amino acids. The V gene's germline CDR1 is DFQATT and CDR2 SNEGSKA (reference sequence). Trimming removed 0 bases from V and 4 bases from J; junction bases left unmatched: 6. As DNA, the CDR3 is TGCAGTGCTAGAGAGTCCGGGACAGGGGTCGGAAACACCATATATTTT. This encodes CSARESGTGVGNTIYF.

The chain carries TRBV5-1 and TRBJ2-5; 10 bases align to TRBD1. The CDR3 is 17 residues long. Losses at the gene ends were 4 bases for V and 1 base for J; bases not matched to a gene: 10. The germline CDR1 and CDR2 sequences are SGHRS and YFSETQ. CDR3 sequence: CASSEASDRGPQETQYF. CDR3 DNA sequence: TGCGCCAGCAGCGAAGCCAGCGACAGGGGGCCCCAAGAGACCCAGTACTTC.

This clonotype was detected only once. The CDR3 sequence is CATSGTGGRNEQFF. As DNA, the CDR3 is TGTGCCACCAGTGGGACAGGGGGCCGGAATGAGCAGTTCTTC. The chain has TRBV24-1 and TRBJ2-1, with 11 bases aligning to TRBD1. The junction had 3 bases not matched to a gene; V was cut back by 5 bases and J by 7 bases. The CDR3 contains 14 residues. Per the germline V gene, CDR1 is KGHDR and CDR2 is SFDVKD.

This sequence joins TRBV7-9 and TRBJ1-1; TRBD1 aligns across 8 bases. Per the germline V gene, CDR1 is SEHNR and CDR2 is FQNEAQ (reference sequence). Trimming removed 5 bases from V and 4 bases from J; junction bases left unmatched: 6. The length of the CDR3 is 14 residues. CDR3 amino acids: CASSRVGQGTEAFF. The CDR3 region has the DNA TGTGCCAGCAGCCGCGTTGGACAGGGCACTGAAGCTTTCTTT.

A single count supports this clonotype. The chain has TRBV30 and TRBJ2-3, with TRBD2 identical over 8 bases. The germline V gene has CDR1 GTSNPN and CDR2 SVGIG (reference sequence). The junction had 8 bases not matched to a gene; V was cut back by 2 bases and J by 4 bases. CDR3 length: 15 residues. CDR3 sequence reads: CAWSWTSGSADTQYF. The CDR3 DNA is TGTGCCTGGAGTTGGACGAGCGGGAGTGCAGATACGCAGTATTTT.

This chain links TRBV6-1 with TRBJ2-2; the match to TRBD2 covers 7 bases. CDR3 size: 15 residues. Germline lookup yields CDR1 MNHNS and CDR2 SASEGT. Unmatched junction bases numbered 9, after V lost 6 bases and J lost 5 bases. CDR3 coding DNA: TGTGCCAGCAGCCTTGGACTAGAAGGAACCGGGGAGCTGTTTTTT. As protein: CASSLGLEGTGELFF.

This sequence joins TRBV6-1 and TRBJ1-3; possible D gene TRBD1, 6 bases. The ends were cut back, 5 bases at V and 4 bases at J, with 15 bases in the middle. The CDR3 is made up of 15 amino acids. Germline V gene sequence: CDR1 MNHNS, CDR2 SASEGT. The CDR3, as DNA: TGTGCCAGCAGTTTAAGGGGGATTGCCGGAAACACCATATATTTT. Amino acids: CASSLRGIAGNTIYF.

The V call is TRBV7-2, the J call TRBJ2-7; D might be TRBD1 (6 bases). The germline V and J ends were trimmed by 3 bases and 2 bases, with 11 bases remaining between them. This CDR3 contains 14 residues. Germline CDR1 is SGHTA and CDR2 is FQGNSA. The CDR3 DNA sequence: TGTGCCAGCAGCTTGCCACAGGGACCCTACGAGCAGTACTTC. Protein: CASSLPQGPYEQYF.

CDR3 residues: CASSFEDTRHGYTF. The CDR3 region has the DNA TGTGCCAGCAGCTTTGAGGACACTCGACATGGCTACACCTTC. This chain joins TRBV7-6 and TRBJ1-2; D possibly corresponds to TRBD1 (5 bases). Trimming took off 3 bases at V and 6 bases at J, with 14 bases between the two ends. Germline V gene data show CDR1 as SGHVS and CDR2 as FNYEAQ. This CDR3 contains 14 residues. The variable domain in full, completed from reference TRBV7-6 and TRBJ1-2, reads GAGVSQSPRYKVTKRGQDVALRCDPISGHVSLYWYRQALGQGPEFLTYFNYEAQQDKSGLPNDRFSAERPEGSISTLTIQRTEQRDSAMYRCASSFEDTRHGYTFGSGTRLTVV.

The sample holds a few counts of this clonotype. V is TRBV4-1 and J is TRBJ1-1; D call uncertain. The V and J ends lost 0 bases and 2 bases respectively, with 16 bases between them. CDR3 length equals 17 residues. The germline gives CDR1 MGHRA, CDR2 YSYEKL. Written as DNA, the CDR3 is TGCGCCAGCAGCCAAGACAACAGCCTGGCCCTTAACACTGAAGCTTTCTTT. Amino acid sequence: CASSQDNSLALNTEAFF.

This clonotype was picked up a small number of times. The V gene is TRBV12-5, the J gene TRBJ2-1; 8 bases fit TRBD2. Germline V gene lookup returns CDR1 LGHNT and CDR2 FRNRAP. The CDR3 totals 16 residues. The V segment lost 6 bases and the J segment 1 base; nucleotides outside the gene matches: 8. Written as DNA, the CDR3 is TGTGCTAGTGGGGGTAGCGGGAAAGGATCCTACAATGAGCAGTTCTTC. It encodes CASGGSGKGSYNEQFF.

The V and J genes are TRBV7-2 and TRBJ2-7; 9 nucleotides line up with TRBD1. The CDR3 consists of 15 residues. V was pared by 5 bases and J by 9 bases, with 14 bases of the junction left unmatched. Per germline, CDR1 SGHTA and CDR2 FQGNSA. As DNA, the CDR3 is TGTGCCAGCAGCCAACTGACAGGGGGGGAAGGGGGGCAGTACTTC. Its translation: CASSQLTGGEGGQYF.

This clonotype was found a few times. The rearrangement joins TRBV27 to TRBJ2-2; D is undetermined. The germline V and J ends were trimmed by 2 bases and 3 bases, with 7 bases remaining between them. The CDR3 consists of 14 residues. Germline V gene sequence: CDR1 MNHEY, CDR2 SMNVEV (reference sequence). CDR3 DNA sequence: TGTGCCAGCAGTTTAACCGCTGACACCGGGGAGCTGTTTTTT. It encodes CASSLTADTGELFF.

A few counts support this clonotype. V is TRBV15 and J is TRBJ1-4; D call uncertain. The ends were cut back, 0 bases at V and 4 bases at J, with 12 bases in the middle. The CDR3 is 16 residues long. Germline CDR1 and CDR2: LNHNV and YYDKDF (reference sequence). Here the CDR3 reads CATSRDVRRINEKLFF. CDR3 nucleotides: TGTGCCACCAGCAGAGATGTCAGGCGGATTAATGAAAAACTGTTTTTT.